The 7 T cell receptor beta chains below come from one sample, sequenced in a study of blood T cell repertoires in COVID-19. Some clones are missing from TCRdb's copy, which holds only in-frame ones; the method was immunoSEQ multiplex PCR. The sample comprises about 320,000 clones, 65% to 90% of which are singletons, and around 9.3% rests with the top ten. Material for sequencing was PBMCs or T cells enriched from blood (not recorded which). These receptors were taken from a woman under 30 who had recovered from COVID-19.

This clone is a singleton in its sample. The chain has TRBV28 and TRBJ1-4; 10 bases match TRBD1. After removal of 3 bases from V and 7 bases from J, the junction contained 8 bases not matched to a gene. The germline gives CDR1 MDHEN, CDR2 SYDVKM. The CDR3 is 16 amino acids. The CDR3 sequence: CASSFLRTGGGEKLFF. The CDR3 DNA follows: TGTGCCAGCAGTTTCCTTCGGACAGGGGGGGGTGAAAAACTGTTTTTT.

This clone was recorded once. The rearrangement uses TRBV18 and TRBJ2-5, with a tentative D call TRBD1 (5 bases). This CDR3 contains 14 residues. Germline values: CDR1 KGHSH, CDR2 LQKENI. The germline V and J ends were trimmed by 4 bases and 2 bases, with 11 bases remaining between them. The CDR3: CASSLDSLQETQYF. The CDR3 DNA follows: TGTGCCAGCTCACTAGACAGTCTACAAGAGACCCAGTACTTC. The full variable domain, rest sourced from reference TRBV18 and TRBJ2-5, is NAGVMQNPRHLVRRRGQEARLRCSPMKGHSHVYWYRQLPEEGLKFMVYLQKENIIDESGMPKERFSAEFPKEGPSILRIQQVVRGDSAAYFCASSLDSLQETQYFGPGTRLLVL.

The V and J genes are TRBV19 and TRBJ1-2, with TRBD1 matching over 7 bases. The trim removed 10 bases at V and 5 bases at J, leaving 13 bases unmatched. The CDR3 runs to 14 residues. Germline CDR1 and CDR2: LNHDA and SQIVND (reference sequence). The CDR3 protein is CATGSIQDRYGYTF. The CDR3 DNA sequence: TGTGCCACCGGAAGTATACAGGACAGGTATGGCTACACCTTC.

The chain carries TRBV5-1 and TRBJ1-6, with TRBD1 matching 10 bases. Germline V gene data show CDR1 as SGHRS and CDR2 as YFSETQ. The CDR3 sequence is 15 residues long. The V segment lost 4 bases and the J segment 7 bases; nucleotides outside the gene matches: 5. Here the CDR3 DNA reads TGCGCCAGCAGCCAGGGACAGGGGAGGAATTCACCCCTCCACTTT. It translates to CASSQGQGRNSPLHF.

This chain connects TRBV25-1 to TRBJ1-2; D might be TRBD1 (5 bases). This CDR3 is 16 amino acids long. CDR1 is MGHDK and CDR2 is SYGVNS in the germline V gene. Between the trimmed V and J ends, which lost 3 bases and 5 bases, there was a span of 19 bases. This CDR3 is CASSDVGGAAIYGYTF. The CDR3 nucleotides read TGTGCCAGCAGTGATGTAGGTGGGGCAGCGATTTATGGCTACACCTTC.

This chain uses TRBV10-1 with TRBJ2-1; TRBD2 matches 14 bases. The CDR3 runs to 16 residues. Per germline, CDR1 WNHNN and CDR2 SYGVQD (reference sequence). J gave up 5 bases and V 2 bases, and 2 bases lay outside the gene matches. CDR3 sequence (DNA): TGCGCCAGCAGTGAGCCGACTAGCGGGAGGGACAATGAGCAGTTCTTC. The encoded protein is CASSEPTSGRDNEQFF.

This rearrangement joins TRBV19 to TRBJ1-1; 7 bases line up with TRBD1. The CDR3 consists of 12 residues. Germline V lookup: CDR1 LNHDA, CDR2 SQIVND (reference sequence). V lost 7 bases, J lost 4 bases, and 3 bases stayed unmatched. In DNA form, the CDR3 reads TGTGCCAGTAACCAGGGGGTCACTGAAGCTTTCTTT. Translated, it gives CASNQGVTEAFF.